These 21 T cell receptor beta chains originate from one sample sequenced in a study of T cells in Graves' hyperthyroidism and ophthalmopathy. TCR beta CDR3 regions were amplified from RNA transcripts. RT-PCR in the first round (using the HTBI primer set) targeted the TCR CDR3. TCRdb analysed the multiplex PCR reads with MiXCR anew, one entry per CDR3 protein. The table records some 500,000 distinct CDR3 sequences, 13% to 15% of them present only once. Material: blood. The receptors come from a young woman with Graves' hyperthyroidism.

This clonotype has more than one count but fewer than ten. The chain carries TRBV29-1 and TRBJ2-1; D remains unclear. The V end was cut by 1 base, the J end by 7 bases, with 5 bases between. The germline V gene encodes CDR1 SQVTM and CDR2 ANQGSEA. CDR3 length: 11 residues. The CDR3 region is CSVEVVNEQFF. CDR3 bases: TGCAGCGTTGAAGTGGTGAATGAGCAGTTCTTC.

This clonotype appeared many times. The chain couples TRBV12-3 or TRBV12-4 to TRBJ1-3; no firm D call. The V and J ends lost 8 bases and 0 bases respectively, with 5 bases between them. This CDR3 spans 12 amino acids. CDR3 sequence reads: CASLISGNTIYF. The CDR3 nucleotides read TGTGCCAGCTTAATCTCTGGAAACACCATATATTTT.

This clonotype was seen ten or more times. The rearrangement joins TRBV27 to TRBJ1-2; D not resolved. V was shortened by 4 bases and J by 3 bases, with 12 bases between the two germline ends. The CDR3 totals 14 residues. Germline CDR1 and CDR2: MNHEY and SMNVEV (reference sequence). The CDR3 reads CASSSEAGHYGYTF. DNA for the CDR3: TGTGCCAGCAGTTCCGAGGCGGGTCACTATGGCTACACCTTC.

This clonotype was counted ten times or more. The chain carries TRBV7-9 and TRBJ1-1; D is uncertain. The ends were cut back, 4 bases at V and 0 bases at J, with 15 bases in the middle. The CDR3 is 16 amino acids. Looked up from germline, CDR1 is SEHNR and CDR2 is FQNEAQ (reference sequence). DNA for the CDR3: TGTGCCAGCAGCTCAAGACGGAGTAGCATGAACACTGAAGCTTTCTTT. This sequence encodes CASSSRRSSMNTEAFF. Variable domain in full (rest from reference TRBV7-9 and TRBJ1-1): DTGVSQNPRHKITKRGQNVTFRCDPISEHNRLYWYRQTLGQGPEFLTYFQNEAQLEKSRLLSDRFSAERPKGSFSTLEIQRTEQGDSAMYLCASSSRRSSMNTEAFFGQGTRLTVV.

This clonotype was counted ten times or more. The V gene is TRBV5-1, the J gene TRBJ1-1, with a tentative D call TRBD1 (5 bases). The length of the CDR3 is 16 residues. The V gene lost 0 bases and the J gene lost 1 base, with 13 bases spanning the gap. Germline V lookup: CDR1 SGHRS, CDR2 YFSETQ. The CDR3 reads CASSLDPFGGNTEAFF. CDR3 nucleotide sequence: TGCGCCAGCAGCTTGGATCCGTTCGGGGGGAACACTGAAGCTTTCTTT.

The chain links TRBV19 to TRBJ1-1, with D possibly TRBD1 on 6 matching bases. CDR1 is LNHDA, CDR2 SQIVND, per germline (reference sequence). This CDR3 is built from 10 residues. Trimming took 8 bases from V and 10 from J, leaving 11 bases between them. The CDR3 loop is CASSQGSAFF. The DNA of the CDR3 is TGTGCCAGTTCACAGGGCTCAGCTTTCTTT.

As concerns this clonotype: This clone may be a read error of a much larger clone one base away. V and J are TRBV18 and TRBJ1-5; 7 bases agree with TRBD1. With V trimmed by 5 bases and J by 15 bases, 19 bases remained unmatched. The V gene's germline CDR1 is KGHSH and CDR2 LQKENI. This CDR3 is built from 15 residues. The CDR3 region has the DNA TGTGCCAGCTCAGGTGGACAGGCCCTACAATCAGCCCTGCATTTT. As protein: CASSGGQALQSALHF.

In this sample, this clonotype turned up many times. The chain carries TRBV20-1 and TRBJ1-4; D unresolved. CDR3 size: 14 residues. With 2 bases removed from V and 3 bases from J, the gap between germline ends came to 10 bases. Germline CDR1 is DFQATT and CDR2 is SNEGSKA (reference sequence). DNA for the CDR3: TGCAGTGCTAGAATCGGAGGACCTAATGAAAAACTGTTTTTT. Amino acids: CSARIGGPNEKLFF.

There are a few counts of this clonotype. V is TRBV18 and J is TRBJ1-1; tentatively, D is TRBD1 (5 bases). Germline CDR1 KGHSH, CDR2 LQKENI. With 5 bases removed from V and 1 base from J, the gap between germline ends came to 14 bases. The length of the CDR3 is 15 residues. In DNA, the CDR3 is TGTGCCAGCTCATCAGGAGGGGTCGGGAACACTGAAGCTTTCTTT. Amino acids: CASSSGGVGNTEAFF.

This clonotype was detected many times. V usage is TRBV6-2 or TRBV6-3 and J usage is TRBJ2-1; 9 nucleotides agree with TRBD2. Unmatched junction bases numbered 6, after V lost 4 bases and J lost 2 bases. CDR3 length equals 16 residues. Germline V gene sequence: CDR1 MNHEY, CDR2 SVGEGT. The CDR3 reads CASSSGTSRTYNEQFF. The CDR3 DNA reads TGTGCCAGCAGTTCCGGGACTAGCCGAACCTACAATGAGCAGTTCTTC.

This clonotype occurred many times. In DNA form, the CDR3 reads TGTGCCAGCAGCTTGGGTGGGACAGGAGTCTACAATGAGCAGTTCTTC. Amino acid sequence: CASSLGGTGVYNEQFF. J is TRBJ2-1 and V is TRBV11-2, with TRBD1 identical over 8 bases. J gave up 3 bases and V 3 bases, and 7 bases lay outside the gene matches. The CDR3 length is 16 residues. The germline CDR1 and CDR2 sequences are SGHAT and FQNNGV.

In this sample, this clonotype turned up many times. This CDR3 is CSAMGGVNTEAFF. The CDR3 DNA follows: TGCAGCGCCATGGGGGGGGTTAACACTGAAGCTTTCTTT. The rearrangement links TRBV29-1 to TRBJ1-1, with D tentatively TRBD1 (5 bases). This CDR3 region has 13 residues. Germline V gene lookup returns CDR1 SQVTM and CDR2 ANQGSEA. Trimming took 7 bases from V and 2 from J, leaving 14 bases between them.

The genes are TRBV19 and TRBJ1-1; D is ambiguous. The germline gives CDR1 LNHDA, CDR2 SQIVND (reference sequence). Deletions cut 7 bases from V and 5 bases from J, with 14 bases between. The CDR3 covers 13 residues. For the CDR3, the DNA is TGTGCCAGTATGAACCTCCCGGCGACTGAAGCTTTCTTT. Translation: CASMNLPATEAFF.

The table lists this clonotype with many counts. The chain uses TRBV11-2 and TRBJ1-2; possible D gene TRBD1, 6 bases. The CDR3 covers 18 residues. Trimming removed 5 bases at V and 0 bases at J, with 22 bases between. Germline CDR1 SGHAT, CDR2 FQNNGV. In DNA, the CDR3 is TGTGCCAGCAGCGCATTTAGGGGGTGGGCACAAGCTAACTATGGCTACACCTTC. Translating it yields CASSAFRGWAQANYGYTF.

This clonotype showed up just a few times. The V and J genes are TRBV9 and TRBJ2-6, with D possibly TRBD2 on 5 matching bases. The CDR3 totals 16 residues. Germline V gene sequence: CDR1 SGDLS, CDR2 YYNGEE. The V gene lost 3 bases and the J gene lost 0 bases, with 10 bases spanning the gap. The CDR3 DNA follows: TGTGCCAGCAGCGAACCCGGACTCTCTGGGGCCAACGTCCTGACTTTC. Its translation is CASSEPGLSGANVLTF.

Only a few counts were recorded for this clonotype. This may arise from a read error, as a much more abundant clone is one base away. V is TRBV12-5 and J is TRBJ2-1; the match to TRBD1 covers 11 bases. Germline V gene data show CDR1 as LGHNT and CDR2 as FRNRAP. The CDR3 has 17 amino acids. The ends lost 0 bases at V and 8 bases at J; junction bases unmatched: 9. The CDR3 DNA is TGTGCTAGTGGTTTGGTCCCGGGACAGGGGGGTGGTTATGAGCAGTTCTTC. Residues: CASGLVPGQGGGYEQFF. The full variable domain, its missing parts supplied by reference TRBV12-5 and TRBJ2-1, is DARVTQTPRHKVTEMGQEVTMRCQPILGHNTVFWYRQTMMQGLELLAYFRNRAPLDDSGMPKDRFSAEMPDATLATLKIQPSEPRDSAVYFCASGLVPGQGGGYEQFFGPGTRLTVL.

This clonotype was seen many times. The genes are TRBV12-3 or TRBV12-4 and TRBJ1-6; D call uncertain. The V end was cut by 4 bases, the J end by 9 bases, with 10 bases between. The length of the CDR3 is 13 residues. CDR3 DNA sequence: TGTGCCAGCAGTTCTTTCTACTTTTCACCCCTCCACTTT. It codes for CASSSFYFSPLHF.

This chain links TRBV6-2 or TRBV6-3 with TRBJ1-1; D gene ambiguous. Germline CDR1 and CDR2: MNHEY and SVGEGT. The CDR3 extends over 14 amino acids. V was cut by 7 bases and J by 2 bases, with 14 bases left in between. The CDR3 nucleotides read TGTGCCAGCAATGTAGTGATGGGAAACACTGAAGCTTTCTTT. This translates into CASNVVMGNTEAFF.

The table lists this clonotype with many counts. V gene TRBV11-3 combines with J gene TRBJ2-2; D not resolved. Germline V gene sequence: CDR1 SGHNT, CDR2 YENEEA. V was trimmed by 5 bases and J by 4 bases, leaving 2 bases between them. The CDR3 sequence is 11 residues long. The CDR3 DNA sequence: TGTGCCAGCAGCACCACCGGGGAGCTGTTTTTT. It translates to CASSTTGELFF.

Ten or more counts support this clonotype. The chain joins TRBV20-1 to TRBJ2-1, with 8 bases fitting TRBD2. Germline loops: CDR1 DFQATT, CDR2 SNEGSKA (reference sequence). The CDR3 has 15 residues. After removal of 0 bases from V and 9 bases from J, the junction contained 10 bases not matched to a gene. The CDR3 DNA is TGCAGTGCTAGAGAGCGCGGGGGGTTGGAAGCTGAGCAGTTCTTC. Encoded protein: CSARERGGLEAEQFF.

The sample holds many counts of this clonotype. V gene TRBV2 combines with J gene TRBJ1-6, with D maybe TRBD1 (6 bases). Trimming took off 8 bases at V and 0 bases at J, with 11 bases between the two ends. Germline V gene lookup returns CDR1 SNHLY and CDR2 FYNNEI. The CDR3 runs to 15 residues. CDR3 DNA: TGTGCCAGCGGGGGGGACAACTCCTATAATTCACCCCTCCACTTT. Amino acid sequence: CASGGDNSYNSPLHF.